Following are 5 T cell receptor beta chains from one sample sequenced in a study of cytomegalovirus exposure and HLA in healthy donors. 13 Jbeta primers and 60 Vbeta primers were used for the PCR. The repertoire was sequenced with immunoSEQ multiplex PCR; TCRdb's copy has only in-frame clones and lacks some. The data hold some 180,000 clones, with around three quarters observed a single time. Material: PBMCs. The receptor set was obtained from a woman aged 25 to 39 in good health and CMV-seronegative.

The J gene is TRBJ2-5, the V gene TRBV6-1; 15 nucleotides match TRBD2. V shed 4 bases, J shed 10 bases, and the junction held 4 bases outside the gene matches. The CDR3 is made up of 14 amino acids. Germline V gene data show CDR1 as MNHNS and CDR2 as SASEGT. CDR3 sequence: CASSAGLAGGLQYF. The CDR3 DNA reads TGTGCCAGCAGTGCGGGACTAGCGGGGGGTCTCCAGTACTTC.

This sequence joins TRBV20-1 and TRBJ2-2; D gene unclear. The CDR3 covers 11 residues. V was cut by 5 bases and J by 6 bases, with 7 bases left in between. Germline values: CDR1 DFQATT, CDR2 SNEGSKA (reference sequence). As DNA, the CDR3 is TGCAGTGCTCAACGGGCCGGGGAGCTGTTTTTT. Its translation: CSAQRAGELFF.

The chain carries TRBV9 and TRBJ2-3, with 14 nucleotides matching TRBD2. The CDR3 loop spans 19 amino acids. From germline, CDR1 is SGDLS and CDR2 YYNGEE. The trim removed 0 bases at V and 8 bases at J, leaving 14 bases unmatched. The CDR3 spells CASSVEDTGLAGVGGTQYF. The DNA for the CDR3 is TGTGCCAGCAGCGTAGAGGACACGGGACTAGCGGGAGTAGGGGGTACGCAGTATTTT. The full variable domain, completed using reference TRBV9 and TRBJ2-3, is DSGVTQTPKHLITATGQRVTLRCSPRSGDLSVYWYQQSLDQGLQFLIQYYNGEERAKGNILERFSAQQFPDLHSELNLSSLELGDSALYFCASSVEDTGLAGVGGTQYFGPGTRLTVL.

This clone was found once. This chain links TRBV21-1 with TRBJ2-7; the listed D gene, TRBD2, was not tested against the DNA. TRBV21-1 is tagged as a pseudogene. The CDR3 covers 15 residues. The CDR3 sequence is CASSKVLGTSVEQYF. CDR3 nucleotides: TGTGCCAGCAGCAAAGTTTTAGGGACTAGCGTTGAGCAGTACTTC.

V and J are TRBV7-9 and TRBJ2-7; D perhaps matches TRBD2 (6 bases). The CDR3 has 14 amino acids. Between the trimmed V and J ends, which lost 1 base and 1 base, there was a span of 8 bases. CDR1 and CDR2 (germline): SEHNR, FQNEAQ (reference sequence). This chain's CDR3 is CASSLGRGSYEQYF. The CDR3 bases are TGTGCCAGCAGCTTAGGACGGGGGTCCTACGAGCAGTACTTC.